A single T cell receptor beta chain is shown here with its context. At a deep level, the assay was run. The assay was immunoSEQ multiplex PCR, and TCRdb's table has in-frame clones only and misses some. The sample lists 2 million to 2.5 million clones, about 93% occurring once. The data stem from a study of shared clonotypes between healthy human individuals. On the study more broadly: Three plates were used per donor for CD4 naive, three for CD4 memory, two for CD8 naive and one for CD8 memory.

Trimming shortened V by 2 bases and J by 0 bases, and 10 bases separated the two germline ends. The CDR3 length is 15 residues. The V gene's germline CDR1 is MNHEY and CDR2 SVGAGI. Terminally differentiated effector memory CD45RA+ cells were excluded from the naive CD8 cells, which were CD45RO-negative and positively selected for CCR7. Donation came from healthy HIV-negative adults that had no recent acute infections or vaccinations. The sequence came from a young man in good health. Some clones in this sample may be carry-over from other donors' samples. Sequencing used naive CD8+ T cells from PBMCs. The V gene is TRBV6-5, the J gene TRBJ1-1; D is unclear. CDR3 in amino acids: CASSYEADLNTEAFF. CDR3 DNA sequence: TGTGCCAGCAGTTACGAGGCGGACTTGAACACTGAAGCTTTCTTT.